Described below is a single TCR beta chain sequence and its context. Which antigen it targets is not known. No base quality information exists; no much larger clone differs at one position. The immunoSEQ Assay was used to sequence TCR beta CDR3 regions from DNA. From the authors' description of their analysis: T cell density was computed as TCR beta template counts normalized to usable DNA estimated by amplifying housekeeping genes. Richness was estimated using the preseqR package, with extrapolation to 400,000 templates for PBMC samples and to 120,000 templates for tissue samples. Clonality was defined by subtracting Pielou's evenness from one. Tissue-enriched TCRs were identified through differential abundance testing performed on productive amino-acid clonotypes, with a minimum total count of 5 and an alpha of 0.1. Repertoire overlap between compartments was quantified with the Jaccard Index and Morisita Overlap Index. GLIPH clustered TCR beta CDR3s with public tetramer-defined viral CDR3s; viral motifs required at least three viral sequences plus V-gene enrichment. TCRdb took over this immuneACCESS table, retaining in-frame rearrangements with V and J assigned. Such tables are incomplete; in checked studies, under half of the missing clones stem from an unresolved V gene, and the remainder is unexplained. D and trimming were read from the DNA, whereas the V and J calls and clone size are those reported in that table. In this sample the table shows approximately 1,300 clones, around a fifth of which occur a single time. The ten biggest clones cover under 15% of the sample.

The data derive from a study of T cells in localized non-small cell lung cancer (dated by TCRdb to 2020 to 2021). For context, the study as a whole: T cell repertoires of 236 early-stage NSCLC patients were analyzed, with tumors being compared against uninvolved tumor-adjacent lungs. The cohort consisted of 200 to 250 treatment-naive NSCLC patients whose localized lung tumors had been resected. A mean age of around 66 years was recorded for the NSCLC patients, of whom some 130 were male and about 100 were female.

Uninvolved adjacent lung was taken at least 2 cm from the tumor margin and confirmed free of atypia by two independent pathologists. At diagnosis, tumor, uninvolved tumor-adjacent lung and peripheral blood were collected and then preserved as a mix of FFPE and fresh-frozen material. What the work shows at the level of the full study, not this receptor alone: Uninvolved tumor-adjacent lung showed the highest T cell clonality, higher than tumor, which suggests more focused antigenic responses in the uninvolved tumor-adjacent lung. A median of 57 of the top 100 tumor clones turned up in the paired uninvolved adjacent lung, and about 28 of those clones also ranked among the top 100 of that same adjacent lung. Because of the exploratory design, TCR variables were selected using unadjusted p-values without false-discovery rate correction. Because multi-region tumor sequencing was not done, intratumor heterogeneity could not be ruled out. Longer overall survival was associated with higher T cell density in blood, whereas shorter survival was associated with higher clonality in adjacent lung.

This clonotype was obtained from a male donor older than 55 with stage III squamous cell lung carcinoma. The source material was normal lung tissue next to the tumor, sampled before any cancer treatment.

The CDR3 loop reads CAWIRNSANTGELFF. The DNA sequence is as follows: TGTGCCTGGATTCGTAACAGCGCGAACACCGGGGAGCTGTTTTTT. The chain employs TRBV30 and TRBJ2-2, with the D segment identity uncertain. V is reduced by 4 bases and J by 0 bases, leaving a spacing of 12 bases between them. Counted from cysteine to phenylalanine, this CDR3 has 15 amino acids. Just the 45-base CDR3 DNA is kept, in frame starting at base 1. As encoded in the germline V gene (reference sequence), CDR1 is GTSNPN while CDR2 is SVGIG. Beyond the CDR3, the reference TRBV30 and TRBJ2-2 genes provide the residues; the full variable domain reads: SQTIHQWPATLVQPVGSPLSLECTVEGTSNPNLYWYRQAAGRGLQLLFYSVGIGQISSEVPQNLSASRPQDRQFILSSKKLLLSDSGFYLCAWIRNSANTGELFFGEGSRLTVL.